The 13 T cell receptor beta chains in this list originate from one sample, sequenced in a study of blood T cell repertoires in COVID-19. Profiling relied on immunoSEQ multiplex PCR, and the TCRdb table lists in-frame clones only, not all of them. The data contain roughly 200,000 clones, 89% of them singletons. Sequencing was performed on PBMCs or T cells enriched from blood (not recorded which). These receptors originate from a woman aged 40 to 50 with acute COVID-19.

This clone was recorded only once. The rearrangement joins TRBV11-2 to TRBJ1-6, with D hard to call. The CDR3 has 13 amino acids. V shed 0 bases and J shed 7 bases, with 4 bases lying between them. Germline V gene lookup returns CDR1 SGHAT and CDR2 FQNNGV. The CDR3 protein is CASSLDRNSPLHF. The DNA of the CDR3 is TGTGCCAGCAGCTTAGACAGGAATTCACCCCTCCACTTT.

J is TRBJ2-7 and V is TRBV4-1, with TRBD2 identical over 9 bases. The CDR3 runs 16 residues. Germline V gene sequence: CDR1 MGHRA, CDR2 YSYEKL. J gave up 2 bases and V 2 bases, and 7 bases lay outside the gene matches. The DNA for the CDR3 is TGCGCCAGCAGCCAAATGACTAGCGGAGACCCCTACGAGCAGTACTTC. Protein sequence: CASSQMTSGDPYEQYF.

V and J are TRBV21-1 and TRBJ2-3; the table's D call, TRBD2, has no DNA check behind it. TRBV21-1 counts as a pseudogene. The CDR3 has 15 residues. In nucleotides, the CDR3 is TGTGCCAGCAGCACGCGGGAGAATGGCACAGATACGCAGTATTTT. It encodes CASSTRENGTDTQYF.

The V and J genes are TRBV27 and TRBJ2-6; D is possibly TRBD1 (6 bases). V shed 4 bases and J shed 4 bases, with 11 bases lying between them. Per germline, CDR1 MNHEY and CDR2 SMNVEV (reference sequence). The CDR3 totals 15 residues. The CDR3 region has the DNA TGTGCCAGCAGTTCAGGGGTGGCGGGGGCCAACGTCCTGACTTTC. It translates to CASSSGVAGANVLTF.

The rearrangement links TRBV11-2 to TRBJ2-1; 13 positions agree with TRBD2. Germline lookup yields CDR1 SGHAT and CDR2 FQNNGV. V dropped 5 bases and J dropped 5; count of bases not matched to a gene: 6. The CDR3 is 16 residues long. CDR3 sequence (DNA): TGTGCCAGCAGCCCAGAACTAGCGGGGGGGAACAATGAGCAGTTCTTC. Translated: CASSPELAGGNNEQFF.

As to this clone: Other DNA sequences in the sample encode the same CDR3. CDR3 protein: CASSLGQDYEQYF. The CDR3 nucleotides are TGTGCCAGCAGCTTAGGACAGGACTACGAGCAGTACTTC. This rearrangement joins TRBV7-9 to TRBJ2-7, with D possibly being TRBD1 (6 bases). Germline loops: CDR1 SEHNR, CDR2 FQNEAQ (reference sequence). The germline V and J ends were trimmed by 1 base and 3 bases, with 7 bases remaining between them. The CDR3 has 13 residues.

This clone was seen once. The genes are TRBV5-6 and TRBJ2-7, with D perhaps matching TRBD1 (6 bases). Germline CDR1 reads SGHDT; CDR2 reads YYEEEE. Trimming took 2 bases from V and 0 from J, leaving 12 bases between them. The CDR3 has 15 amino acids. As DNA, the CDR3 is TGTGCCAGCAGCTTTGGGGGCGACAGCTCCTACGAGCAGTACTTC. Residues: CASSFGGDSSYEQYF.

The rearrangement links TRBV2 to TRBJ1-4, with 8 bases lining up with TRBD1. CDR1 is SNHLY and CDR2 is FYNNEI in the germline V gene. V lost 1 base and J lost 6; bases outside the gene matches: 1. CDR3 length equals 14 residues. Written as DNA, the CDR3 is TGTGCCAGCAGTGAAGGGACAGGGTATGAAAAACTGTTTTTT. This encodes CASSEGTGYEKLFF. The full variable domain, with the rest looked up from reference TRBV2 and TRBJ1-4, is EPEVTQTPSHQVTQMGQEVILRCVPISNHLYFYWYRQILGQKVEFLVSFYNNEISEKSEIFDDQFSVERPDGSNFTLKIRSTKLEDSAMYFCASSEGTGYEKLFFGSGTQLSVL.

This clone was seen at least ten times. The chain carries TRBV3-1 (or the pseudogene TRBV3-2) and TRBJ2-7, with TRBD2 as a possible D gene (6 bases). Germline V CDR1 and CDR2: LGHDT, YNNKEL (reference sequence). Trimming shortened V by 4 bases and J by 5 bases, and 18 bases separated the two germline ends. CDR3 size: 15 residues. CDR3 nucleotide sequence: TGTGCCAGCAGCCCCGGGGGTAGCCGCGTAGACGAGCAGTACTTC. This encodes CASSPGGSRVDEQYF.

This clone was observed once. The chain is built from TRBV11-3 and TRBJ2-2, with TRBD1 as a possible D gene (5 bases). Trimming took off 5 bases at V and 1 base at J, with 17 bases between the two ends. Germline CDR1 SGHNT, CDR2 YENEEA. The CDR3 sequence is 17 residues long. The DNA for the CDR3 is TGTGCCAGCAGCCAGGGTCCGGTCAGGGAGAACACCGGGGAGCTGTTTTTT. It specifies CASSQGPVRENTGELFF.

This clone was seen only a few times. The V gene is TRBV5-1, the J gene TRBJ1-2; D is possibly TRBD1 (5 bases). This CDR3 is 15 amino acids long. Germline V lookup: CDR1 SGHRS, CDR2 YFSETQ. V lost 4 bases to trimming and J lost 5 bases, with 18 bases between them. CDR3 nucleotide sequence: TGCGCCAGCAGCGCCAACAGGAGTATACTTTATGGCTACACCTTC. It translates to CASSANRSILYGYTF.

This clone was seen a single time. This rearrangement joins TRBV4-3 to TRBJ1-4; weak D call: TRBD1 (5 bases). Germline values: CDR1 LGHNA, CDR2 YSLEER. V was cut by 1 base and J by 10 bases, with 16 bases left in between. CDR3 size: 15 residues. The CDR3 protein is CASSQVRGRRGKLFF. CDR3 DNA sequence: TGCGCCAGCAGCCAAGTTAGGGGTCGCAGAGGAAAACTGTTTTTT.

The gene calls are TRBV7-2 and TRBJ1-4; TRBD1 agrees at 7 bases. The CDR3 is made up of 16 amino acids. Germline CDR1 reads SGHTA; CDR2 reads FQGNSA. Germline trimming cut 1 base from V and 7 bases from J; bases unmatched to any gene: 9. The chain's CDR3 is CASSLDTGALREKLFF. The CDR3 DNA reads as TGTGCCAGCAGCTTAGATACAGGGGCGCTTCGTGAAAAACTGTTTTTT.